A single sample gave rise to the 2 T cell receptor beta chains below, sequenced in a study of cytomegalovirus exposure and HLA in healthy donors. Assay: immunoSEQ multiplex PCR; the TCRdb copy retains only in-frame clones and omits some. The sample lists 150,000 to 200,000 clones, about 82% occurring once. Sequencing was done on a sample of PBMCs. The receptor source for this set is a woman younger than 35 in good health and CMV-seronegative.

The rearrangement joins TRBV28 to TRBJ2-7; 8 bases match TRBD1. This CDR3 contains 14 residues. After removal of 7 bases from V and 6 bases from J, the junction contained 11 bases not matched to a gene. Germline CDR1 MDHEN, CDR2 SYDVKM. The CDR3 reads CASITNRQGFEQYF. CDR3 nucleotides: TGTGCCAGCATTACAAACCGACAGGGGTTCGAGCAGTACTTC.

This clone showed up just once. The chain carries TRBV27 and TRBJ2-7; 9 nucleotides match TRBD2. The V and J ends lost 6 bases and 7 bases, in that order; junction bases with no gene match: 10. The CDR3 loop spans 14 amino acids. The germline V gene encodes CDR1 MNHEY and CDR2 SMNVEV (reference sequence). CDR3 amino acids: CASRASGVVWEQYF. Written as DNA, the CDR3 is TGTGCCAGCAGGGCTAGCGGGGTAGTGTGGGAGCAGTACTTC.